Below, one T cell receptor beta chain is given with its context. Sequencing was performed with immunoSEQ multiplex PCR; in TCRdb, only in-frame clones are kept and a portion is missing. This sample has about 88,000 clones, with 72% found just once. The data belong to a study of radiotherapy plus CTLA-4 blockade in lung cancer. Study as a whole: Of the patients, about 20% showed objective responses and roughly 34% attained disease control.

The CDR3 is 14 residues long. The V end was cut by 4 bases, the J end by 6 bases, with 13 bases between. Germline values: CDR1 MDHEN, CDR2 SYDVKM. The genes are TRBV28 and TRBJ2-1, with D possibly being TRBD2 (6 bases). The TCR was taken from a human donor with non-small cell lung cancer that progressed on radiotherapy plus ipilimumab. The material sequenced was peripheral blood, taken from a patient treated with radiotherapy plus ipilimumab. The CDR3 loop reads CASSSGVGFNEQFF. The CDR3 coding sequence is TGTGCCAGCAGTTCGGGGGTGGGTTTCAATGAGCAGTTCTTC.